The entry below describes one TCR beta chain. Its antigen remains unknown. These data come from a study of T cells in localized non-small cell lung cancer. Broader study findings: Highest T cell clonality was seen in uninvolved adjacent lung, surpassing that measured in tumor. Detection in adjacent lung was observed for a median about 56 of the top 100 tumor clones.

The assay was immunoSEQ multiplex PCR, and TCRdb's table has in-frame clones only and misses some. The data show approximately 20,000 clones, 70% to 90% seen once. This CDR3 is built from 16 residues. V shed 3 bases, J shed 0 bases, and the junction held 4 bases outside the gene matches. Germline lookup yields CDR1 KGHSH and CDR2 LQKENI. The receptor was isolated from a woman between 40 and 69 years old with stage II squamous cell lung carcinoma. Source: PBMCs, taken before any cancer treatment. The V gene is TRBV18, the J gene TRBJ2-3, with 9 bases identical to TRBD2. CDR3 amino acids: CASSPSSGTSTDTQYF. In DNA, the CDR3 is TGTGCCAGCTCACCGTCTAGCGGGACTAGCACAGATACGCAGTATTTT. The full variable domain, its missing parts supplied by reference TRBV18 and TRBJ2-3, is NAGVMQNPRHLVRRRGQEARLRCSPMKGHSHVYWYRQLPEEGLKFMVYLQKENIIDESGMPKERFSAEFPKEGPSILRIQQVVRGDSAAYFCASSPSSGTSTDTQYFGPGTRLTVL.